These 27 T cell receptor beta chains came from one sample sequenced in a study of Ad26.COV2.S vaccination and SARS-CoV-2 variants. Measured with immunoSEQ multiplex PCR; TCRdb has only the in-frame clones, and not every one. Among some 450,000 clones listed, around 90% were seen once. Treatment described: 15 to 20 received Ad26.COV2.S at low or high dose, single or two shots; roughly 5 received placebo; per-sample allocation not given. Day 63 after the first injection of vaccine or placebo was the sampling time. Sequenced material: peripheral blood, taken in a trial of Ad26.COV2.S vaccine versus placebo. The receptors come from a person aged 18-65 years who received the Ad26.COV2.S COVID-19 vaccine or a placebo.

The chain joins TRBV4-1 to TRBJ2-1; 7 nucleotides match TRBD2. This CDR3 has 16 amino acids. Trimming took 0 bases from V and 5 from J; bases not matched to a gene: 7. CDR1 MGHRA and CDR2 YSYEKL come from the germline V gene. CDR3 region: CASSQESTSANNEQFF. The DNA of the CDR3 is TGCGCCAGCAGCCAAGAAAGTACTAGCGCCAACAATGAGCAGTTCTTC.

The V call is TRBV2, the J call TRBJ2-7; D perhaps matches TRBD2 (7 bases). The CDR3 length is 12 residues. Germline V gene data show CDR1 as SNHLY and CDR2 as FYNNEI. CDR3 DNA: TGTGCAGGGGGGGCTCTCTCCTACGAGCAGTACTTC. Its protein is CAGGALSYEQYF.

The gene calls are TRBV14 and TRBJ1-1; D may be TRBD1 (5 bases). This CDR3 spans 12 amino acids. The V end lost 3 bases, the J end lost 11 bases, and 13 bases lay between the germline ends. Germline values: CDR1 SGHDN, CDR2 FVKESK. The DNA of the CDR3 is TGTGCCAGCAGCCAGGCGGGGCTGGGTGCTTTCTTT. This sequence encodes CASSQAGLGAFF.

The genes are TRBV18 and TRBJ2-5; D gene unclear. Germline V gene data show CDR1 as KGHSH and CDR2 as LQKENI. There are 11 residues in the CDR3. The ends were cut back, 2 bases at V and 13 bases at J, with 11 bases in the middle. The CDR3 DNA follows: TGTGCCAGCTCACCAGGGTCCGATCTGTACTTC. It codes for CASSPGSDLYF.

The J gene is TRBJ2-2, the V gene TRBV24-1, with D hard to call. CDR1 is KGHDR and CDR2 is SFDVKD in the germline V gene. V was clipped by 1 base and J by 5 bases, with 7 bases between them. This CDR3 has 14 residues. The CDR3 bases are TGTGCCACCAGTGATTTTAGGCAGACCGGGGAGCTGTTTTTT. Translation gives CATSDFRQTGELFF.

Worth noting for this clone: The same CDR3 also results from other DNA sequences found in this sample. The chain joins TRBV9 to TRBJ2-1, with no clear D. The CDR3 covers 13 residues. Germline CDR1 reads SGDLS; CDR2 reads YYNGEE. Trimming left V 0 bases short and J 1 base short, with 2 bases between. DNA of the CDR3: TGTGCCAGCAGCGTAGGGTCCTACAATGAGCAGTTCTTC. It specifies CASSVGSYNEQFF. Full variable domain (rest looked up from reference TRBV9 and TRBJ2-1): DSGVTQTPKHLITATGQRVTLRCSPRSGDLSVYWYQQSLDQGLQFLIQYYNGEERAKGNILERFSAQQFPDLHSELNLSSLELGDSALYFCASSVGSYNEQFFGPGTRLTVL.

The rearrangement links TRBV19 to TRBJ1-2, with D perhaps matching TRBD1 (5 bases). The germline V and J ends were trimmed by 5 bases and 2 bases, with 12 bases remaining between them. Germline V gene data show CDR1 as LNHDA and CDR2 as SQIVND (reference sequence). The CDR3 totals 14 residues. The CDR3 region has the DNA TGTGCCAGTAGTCCCAGCCGGGGGAACTATGGCTACACCTTC. Translated: CASSPSRGNYGYTF.

The chain is built from TRBV7-3 and TRBJ2-2; possible D gene TRBD1, 5 bases. V lost 8 bases to trimming and J lost 1 base, with 8 bases between them. CDR3 length equals 13 residues. Germline CDR1 is SGHTA and CDR2 is FQGTGA. CDR3: CASSGKNTGELFF. CDR3 nucleotides: TGTGCCAGCTCAGGGAAGAACACCGGGGAGCTGTTTTTT.

The chain is built from TRBV27 and TRBJ2-7, with 8 bases that match TRBD1. The CDR3 loop spans 15 amino acids. Trimming removed 2 bases from V and 1 base from J; junction bases left unmatched: 4. Germline lookup yields CDR1 MNHEY and CDR2 SMNVEV (reference sequence). This chain's CDR3 is CASSLGTGGSYEQYF. As DNA, the CDR3 is TGTGCCAGCAGTTTAGGGACAGGCGGTTCCTACGAGCAGTACTTC.

CDR3 in amino acids: CASSEDWVGPDTQYF. The CDR3 bases are TGTGCCAGCAGTGAAGATTGGGTAGGTCCAGATACGCAGTATTTT. The gene calls are TRBV2 and TRBJ2-3; unclear D gene. Trimming pared 1 base from V and 4 bases from J, leaving 12 bases between. The CDR3 contains 15 residues. The germline CDR1 and CDR2 sequences are SNHLY and FYNNEI.

The rearrangement links TRBV29-1 to TRBJ2-2; D is perhaps TRBD2 (5 bases). This CDR3 spans 12 amino acids. CDR1 and CDR2 (germline): SQVTM, ANQGSEA. Deletions cut 7 bases from V and 5 bases from J, with 11 bases between. The CDR3 loop reads CSGGRGTGELFF. CDR3 sequence (DNA): TGCAGCGGCGGTCGGGGAACCGGGGAGCTGTTTTTT.

CDR3 nucleotide sequence: TGTGCCAGCAGCTCCCAGGCCCGCAATGAAAAACTGTTTTTT. Protein sequence: CASSSQARNEKLFF. The V and J genes are TRBV7-2 and TRBJ1-4, with unresolved D. This CDR3 has 14 amino acids. Trimming took off 4 bases at V and 5 bases at J, with 11 bases between the two ends. Germline CDR1 and CDR2: SGHTA and FQGNSA.

V and J are TRBV9 and TRBJ1-6; no firm D call. The V and J ends lost 4 bases and 14 bases respectively, with 19 bases between them. The germline V gene encodes CDR1 SGDLS and CDR2 YYNGEE. There are 14 residues in the CDR3. CDR3 sequence reads: CASSPSVEAASLHF. DNA of the CDR3: TGTGCCAGCAGCCCATCAGTGGAAGCTGCTTCCCTCCACTTT.

V is TRBV9 and J is TRBJ2-3; 13 nucleotides align to TRBD2. CDR1 and CDR2 from the germline V gene are SGDLS and YYNGEE. V lost 3 bases and J lost 4; bases outside the gene matches: 8. The CDR3 is 17 amino acids. The CDR3 DNA sequence: TGTGCCAGCAGCGGGGAGACTAGCGGGAGGCGGGCAGATACGCAGTATTTT. It translates to CASSGETSGRRADTQYF. The full variable domain, in which reference TRBV9 and TRBJ2-3 provide the parts outside the CDR3, is DSGVTQTPKHLITATGQRVTLRCSPRSGDLSVYWYQQSLDQGLQFLIQYYNGEERAKGNILERFSAQQFPDLHSELNLSSLELGDSALYFCASSGETSGRRADTQYFGPGTRLTVL.

This clone was detected once. The gene calls are TRBV7-8 and TRBJ2-3; 11 nucleotides align to TRBD1. The ends lost 4 bases at V and 4 bases at J; junction bases unmatched: 7. CDR1 and CDR2 from the germline V gene are SGHVS and FQNEAQ. The CDR3 loop spans 16 amino acids. CDR3 bases: TGTGCCAGCAGCTACAGGACAGGGGGCATCGCAGATACGCAGTATTTT. Its protein product is CASSYRTGGIADTQYF.

The genes are TRBV27 and TRBJ2-7; perhaps TRBD1 as D (7 bases). V lost 6 bases, J lost 6 bases, and 18 bases lay in between. The CDR3 contains 14 residues. Germline V CDR1 and CDR2: MNHEY, SMNVEV (reference sequence). DNA of the CDR3: TGTGCCAGCAGGGGGGGACAGAGCCTCCTCGAGCAGTACTTC. It codes for CASRGGQSLLEQYF.

Here the CDR3 reads CASSLQGVNTEAFF. The CDR3 DNA sequence: TGTGCCAGCAGCTTACAGGGGGTGAACACTGAAGCTTTCTTT. V and J are TRBV7-9 and TRBJ1-1, with TRBD1 matching 7 bases. Germline V CDR1 and CDR2: SEHNR, FQNEAQ (reference sequence). The CDR3 is made up of 14 amino acids. V trimming: 2 bases; J trimming: 0 bases; junction bases outside the gene matches: 0.

The rearrangement joins TRBV2 to TRBJ2-5; tentatively, D is TRBD1 (5 bases). CDR1 and CDR2 (germline): SNHLY, FYNNEI. The CDR3 is made up of 13 amino acids. Trimming shortened V by 6 bases and J by 1 base, and 9 bases separated the two germline ends. The CDR3 is CASRRQPQETQYF. CDR3 DNA: TGTGCCAGCAGGCGACAGCCCCAAGAGACCCAGTACTTC.

This sequence joins TRBV6-2 or TRBV6-3 and TRBJ2-7; 10 bases agree with TRBD2. Germline lookup yields CDR1 MNHEY and CDR2 SVGEGT. J was trimmed by 5 bases and V by 5 bases; bases with no gene match: 12. CDR3 length: 16 residues. The CDR3, as DNA: TGTGCCAGCAGTAAAGCGGGAGGGCTGGGGACCAACGAGCAGTACTTC. Translating gives CASSKAGGLGTNEQYF.

There are a few counts of this clone. V gene TRBV6-2 or TRBV6-3 combines with J gene TRBJ2-6, with unresolved D. Trimming removed 5 bases at V and 0 bases at J, with 8 bases between. CDR1 MNHEY and CDR2 SVGEGT come from the germline V gene. The CDR3 contains 15 residues. The CDR3: CASSNRLSGANVLTF. CDR3 DNA: TGTGCCAGCAGTAATCGGCTCTCTGGGGCCAACGTCCTGACTTTC.

The chain has TRBV5-6 and TRBJ1-2; unclear D gene. Per the germline V gene, CDR1 is SGHDT and CDR2 is YYEEEE. CDR3 length equals 14 residues. V was clipped by 4 bases and J by 3 bases, with 13 bases between them. CDR3 sequence: CASSLAGNHYGYTF. CDR3 nucleotide sequence: TGTGCCAGCAGCCTGGCCGGGAATCACTATGGCTACACCTTC.

The V gene is TRBV10-3, the J gene TRBJ2-7; 8 positions match TRBD2. CDR1 and CDR2 (germline): ENHRY, SYGVKD. The CDR3 has 16 amino acids. The junction had 13 bases not matched to a gene; V was cut back by 5 bases and J by 4 bases. CDR3 in DNA: TGTGCCATCAGTCACCACGCCGGGACTAGGATGTACGAGCAGTACTTC. Amino acid sequence: CAISHHAGTRMYEQYF.

The chain uses TRBV28 and TRBJ2-6, with TRBD2 matching 8 bases. After removal of 8 bases from V and 0 bases from J, the junction contained 6 bases not matched to a gene. Germline V gene lookup returns CDR1 MDHEN and CDR2 SYDVKM. The length of the CDR3 is 16 residues. DNA of the CDR3: TGTGCCAGCTCGGGAGGGACCCTCTCTGGGGCCAACGTCCTGACTTTC. Translation gives CASSGGTLSGANVLTF.

The chain combines TRBV7-2 with TRBJ2-5; 10 nucleotides agree with TRBD1. The CDR3 totals 15 residues. Germline-derived CDR1 and CDR2 are SGHTA and FQGNSA. V lost 5 bases, J lost 3 bases, and 6 bases stayed unmatched. The CDR3, as DNA: TGTGCCAGCAGCGTCGACAGGGGGCAGGAAGAGACCCAGTACTTC. It codes for CASSVDRGQEETQYF.

This chain joins TRBV4-3 and TRBJ2-1; tentative D call: TRBD1 (6 bases). Trimming pared 4 bases from V and 0 bases from J, leaving 13 bases between. Germline assignment: CDR1 LGHNA and CDR2 YSLEER. The CDR3 is 16 residues long. In nucleotides, the CDR3 is TGCGCCAGCAGCCCACATACAGGGAGCTCCTACAATGAGCAGTTCTTC. Its protein product is CASSPHTGSSYNEQFF.

This sequence joins TRBV3-1 (or the pseudogene TRBV3-2) and TRBJ2-1; D call uncertain. Trimming cost V 4 bases and J 0 bases, with 7 bases left between them. The CDR3 has 14 amino acids. CDR1 and CDR2 from the germline V gene are LGHDT and YNNKEL (reference sequence). The CDR3 region has the DNA TGTGCCAGCAGCCGCGGTAGCTCCTACAATGAGCAGTTCTTC. This encodes CASSRGSSYNEQFF.

This chain uses TRBV3-1 (or the pseudogene TRBV3-2) with TRBJ2-1; D unresolved. This CDR3 spans 13 amino acids. Germline CDR1 and CDR2: LGHDT and YNNKEL (reference sequence). V shed 2 bases and J shed 3 bases, with 5 bases lying between them. The chain's CDR3 is CASSQPYYNEQFF. CDR3 bases: TGTGCCAGCAGCCAACCATACTACAATGAGCAGTTCTTC.